The 31 T cell receptor beta chains in this list originate from one sample, sequenced in a study of blood T cell repertoires in COVID-19 (dated by TCRdb to the early 2020s). To prepare the library, the immunoSEQ multiplex PCR assay was applied. TCRdb retrieved this table from immuneACCESS and kept in-frame rearrangements only. Not all clones are present; in checked studies, unresolved V genes account for under half, and no reason is known for the remainder. This sample has about 360,000 clones in its table, and over 75% of those were observed once. The ten largest account for 2% to 2.5% of the sample. The sample consisted of PBMCs or T cells enriched from blood (not recorded which). The receptors here all came from a woman aged 40 to 55 with acute COVID-19.

V and J are TRBV7-2 and TRBJ2-7; D gene uncertain. The V end was cut by 0 bases, the J end by 0 bases, with 15 bases between. The CDR3 runs 17 residues. CDR1 is SGHTA and CDR2 is FQGNSA in the germline V gene. The CDR3 DNA follows: TGTGCCAGCAGCTTAGCGTCGGTGGCGGTATCCTCCTACGAGCAGTACTTC. Translation: CASSLASVAVSSYEQYF. The entire variable domain, with the rest obtained from reference TRBV7-2 and TRBJ2-7, is as follows: GAGVSQSPSNKVTEKGKDVELRCDPISGHTALYWYRQSLGQGLEFLIYFQGNSAPDKSGLPSDRFSAERTGGSVSTLTIQRTQQEDSAVYLCASSLASVAVSSYEQYFGPGTRLTVT.

The chain is built from TRBV7-8 and TRBJ1-4, with D tentatively TRBD1 (6 bases). CDR3 size: 16 residues. Germline CDR1 and CDR2: SGHVS and FQNEAQ. Trimming left V 5 bases short and J 8 bases short, with 21 bases between. CDR3 sequence (DNA): TGTGCCAGCAGCGACCGGACAGAAGGGGAGGGGGAAAAACTGTTTTTT. Translation gives CASSDRTEGEGEKLFF.

In its sample, this clone was seen a few times. Other DNA sequences in this specimen translate into the identical CDR3. The rearrangement links TRBV9 to TRBJ1-2; maybe TRBD1 (5 bases). The ends were cut back, 0 bases at V and 5 bases at J, with 11 bases in the middle. CDR1 is SGDLS and CDR2 is YYNGEE in the germline V gene. This CDR3 region has 14 residues. DNA of the CDR3: TGTGCCAGCAGCGTAGGGCAGGGACTTTATGGCTACACCTTC. It encodes CASSVGQGLYGYTF.

The chain employs TRBV27 and TRBJ1-5, with D possibly matching TRBD1 (6 bases). The CDR3 has 14 residues. V shed 3 bases and J shed 3 bases, with 9 bases lying between them. Per germline, CDR1 MNHEY and CDR2 SMNVEV (reference sequence). The CDR3 here is CASSFGQPNQPQHF. CDR3 in DNA: TGTGCCAGCAGTTTTGGACAGCCCAATCAGCCCCAGCATTTT.

Written as DNA, the CDR3 is TGTGCCAGCAGCTCTGGACAGGGTGGCTATGGCTACACCTTC. Amino acid sequence: CASSSGQGGYGYTF. The genes are TRBV13 and TRBJ1-2; 8 nucleotides agree with TRBD1. The J segment lost 4 bases and the V segment lost 4 bases, leaving 5 bases of the junction unmatched. There are 14 residues in the CDR3. Germline V gene sequence: CDR1 PRHDT, CDR2 FYEKMQ (reference sequence).

This chain joins TRBV18 and TRBJ1-1; no clear D gene. V was pared by 3 bases and J by 6 bases, with 11 bases between. This CDR3 has 13 amino acids. The germline V gene encodes CDR1 KGHSH and CDR2 LQKENI. CDR3: CASSPIQEAEAFF. The CDR3 DNA reads as TGTGCCAGCTCACCTATACAAGAAGCTGAAGCTTTCTTT.

This clone came up a few times. The genes are TRBV19 and TRBJ1-1; 8 bases align to TRBD1. The V gene's germline CDR1 is LNHDA and CDR2 SQIVND (reference sequence). This CDR3 contains 13 residues. The trim removed 6 bases at V and 4 bases at J, leaving 4 bases unmatched. Here the CDR3 reads CASSLTGVTEAFF. The CDR3 coding sequence is TGTGCCAGTAGCCTGACAGGGGTCACTGAAGCTTTCTTT. Combining the CDR3 with reference TRBV19 and TRBJ1-1 gives the whole variable domain DGGITQSPKYLFRKEGQNVTLSCEQNLNHDAMYWYRQDPGQGLRLIYYSQIVNDFQKGDIAEGYSVSREKKESFPLTVTSAQKNPTAFYLCASSLTGVTEAFFGQGTRLTVV.

V and J are TRBV11-2 and TRBJ2-2, with D possibly matching TRBD1 (5 bases). The germline gives CDR1 SGHAT, CDR2 FQNNGV. Trimming took off 1 base at V and 3 bases at J, with 12 bases between the two ends. There are 16 residues in the CDR3. CDR3 residues: CASSLGAGSDTGELFF. CDR3 nucleotides: TGTGCCAGCAGCTTAGGGGCAGGGTCTGACACCGGGGAGCTGTTTTTT.

J is TRBJ1-2 and V is TRBV15, with 9 nucleotides matching TRBD1. Per germline, CDR1 LNHNV and CDR2 YYDKDF (reference sequence). This CDR3 comprises 13 residues. V shed 1 base, J shed 7 bases, and the junction held 1 base outside the gene matches. This CDR3 reads CATSRGQGVGYTF. CDR3 in DNA: TGTGCCACCAGCAGAGGACAGGGGGTTGGCTACACCTTC. Filled out from reference TRBV15 and TRBJ1-2, the complete variable domain reads DAMVIQNPRYQVTQFGKPVTLSCSQTLNHNVMYWYQQKSSQAPKLLFHYYDKDFNNEADTPDNFQSRRPNTSFCFLDIRSPGLGDTAMYLCATSRGQGVGYTFGSGTRLTVV.

This clone was seen once. V and J are TRBV10-3 and TRBJ1-5; D unclear. CDR3 length: 15 amino acids. CDR1 ENHRY and CDR2 SYGVKD come from the germline V gene. V was pared by 3 bases and J by 11 bases, with 20 bases between. The CDR3 reads CAISDPAEEDRTQHF. The DNA for the CDR3 is TGTGCCATCAGTGATCCGGCCGAGGAGGATCGGACCCAGCATTTT.

This clone was detected only a few times. The V gene is TRBV30, the J gene TRBJ1-6, with D unclear. The CDR3 covers 13 residues. Germline V gene lookup returns CDR1 GTSNPN and CDR2 SVGIG (reference sequence). Trimming cost V 2 bases and J 8 bases, with 10 bases left between them. The CDR3 DNA is TGTGCCTGGAGTAGCGGAAGGGATTCACCCCTCCACTTT. Its translation is CAWSSGRDSPLHF.

The V and J genes are TRBV4-1 and TRBJ1-3; no firm D call. V was shortened by 0 bases and J by 0 bases, with 24 bases between the two germline ends. There are 21 residues in the CDR3. Germline V gene data show CDR1 as MGHRA and CDR2 as YSYEKL. CDR3 in DNA: TGCGCCAGCAGCCAAGAAGATAGCACAATTTTCTCACCCGGCTCTGGAAACACCATATATTTT. This translates into CASSQEDSTIFSPGSGNTIYF.

V usage is TRBV7-8 and J usage is TRBJ2-7, with 8 nucleotides matching TRBD1. V shed 0 bases and J 10 bases; nucleotides not matched to a gene: 2. This CDR3 has 12 residues. Per the germline V gene, CDR1 is SGHVS and CDR2 is FQNEAQ. The CDR3 loop reads CASSLAGQVQYF. The CDR3 DNA is TGTGCCAGCAGCTTAGCGGGACAGGTACAGTACTTC.

The chain is built from TRBV5-1 and TRBJ1-4, with 9 bases identical to TRBD1. Germline V CDR1 and CDR2: SGHRS, YFSETQ. V dropped 0 bases and J dropped 5; count of bases not matched to a gene: 8. The CDR3 has 17 amino acids. The CDR3 reads CASSLDFPGQGNEKLFF. As DNA, the CDR3 is TGCGCCAGCAGCTTGGATTTCCCGGGACAGGGAAATGAAAAACTGTTTTTT.

The chain carries TRBV5-1 and TRBJ2-5; D might be TRBD1 (6 bases). This CDR3 is 14 amino acids long. CDR1 is SGHRS and CDR2 is YFSETQ in the germline V gene. V lost 0 bases to trimming and J lost 5 bases, with 11 bases between them. CDR3 protein: CASSLEVRGETQYF. Written as DNA, the CDR3 is TGCGCCAGCAGCTTGGAAGTCAGGGGTGAGACCCAGTACTTC.

The V call is TRBV6-5, the J call TRBJ1-3, with D unresolved. The CDR3 is made up of 15 amino acids. Trimming removed 2 bases from V and 0 bases from J, with 8 bases in between. Germline values: CDR1 MNHEY, CDR2 SVGAGI. The CDR3 is CASSYGGSSGNTIYF. The CDR3 DNA sequence: TGTGCCAGCAGTTACGGCGGGAGCTCTGGAAACACCATATATTTT.

V gene TRBV2 combines with J gene TRBJ1-2, with TRBD1 as a possible D gene (5 bases). The ends were cut back, 4 bases at V and 8 bases at J, with 8 bases in the middle. The CDR3 totals 11 residues. The V gene's germline CDR1 is SNHLY and CDR2 FYNNEI. This CDR3 reads CASSGGLGYTF. The CDR3 DNA reads as TGTGCCAGCAGTGGGGGCCTCGGCTACACCTTC. The complete variable domain, with remaining parts taken from reference TRBV2 and TRBJ1-2, reads EPEVTQTPSHQVTQMGQEVILRCVPISNHLYFYWYRQILGQKVEFLVSFYNNEISEKSEIFDDQFSVERPDGSNFTLKIRSTKLEDSAMYFCASSGGLGYTFGSGTRLTVV.

The genes are TRBV5-4 and TRBJ1-2; 9 nucleotides align to TRBD1. Germline-derived CDR1 and CDR2 are SGHNT and YYREEE (reference sequence). There are 14 residues in the CDR3. J gave up 3 bases and V 6 bases, and 6 bases lay outside the gene matches. CDR3 sequence reads: CASTRTGEDYGYTF. CDR3 DNA: TGTGCCAGCACCCGGACAGGGGAGGACTATGGCTACACCTTC. The full variable domain, completed using reference TRBV5-4 and TRBJ1-2, is ETGVTQSPTHLIKTRGQQVTLRCSSQSGHNTVSWYQQALGQGPQFIFQYYREEENGRGNFPPRFSGLQFPNYSSELNVNALELDDSALYLCASTRTGEDYGYTFGSGTRLTVV.

The V gene is TRBV19, the J gene TRBJ1-2; 7 bases align to TRBD1. V trimming: 9 bases; J trimming: 3 bases; junction bases outside the gene matches: 10. CDR3 length equals 14 residues. CDR1 LNHDA and CDR2 SQIVND come from the germline V gene (reference sequence). The CDR3 DNA is TGTGCCAGCGGGATAAGAGGGGGCGACTATGGCTACACCTTC. It yields the protein CASGIRGGDYGYTF.

This clone was seen a handful of times. The rearrangement links TRBV2 to TRBJ1-5; unclear D gene. V lost 4 bases and J lost 4, with 11 bases in between. Germline CDR1 reads SNHLY; CDR2 reads FYNNEI. The CDR3 is 14 amino acids. CDR3 nucleotides: TGTGCCAGCAGTGTAAGATTCGGGAATCAGCCCCAGCATTTT. Protein sequence: CASSVRFGNQPQHF.

On this clone: The sample holds other DNA sequences that translate to the same CDR3. V gene TRBV5-4 combines with J gene TRBJ1-6; 7 bases align to TRBD1. The CDR3 consists of 15 residues. Germline V gene data show CDR1 as SGHNT and CDR2 as YYREEE (reference sequence). The trim removed 1 base at V and 7 bases at J, leaving 5 bases unmatched. The CDR3 protein is CASSLKGQRNSPLHF. CDR3 in DNA: TGTGCCAGCAGCTTGAAGGGACAGAGAAATTCACCCCTCCACTTT. The complete variable domain, with remaining parts taken from reference TRBV5-4 and TRBJ1-6, reads ETGVTQSPTHLIKTRGQQVTLRCSSQSGHNTVSWYQQALGQGPQFIFQYYREEENGRGNFPPRFSGLQFPNYSSELNVNALELDDSALYLCASSLKGQRNSPLHFGNGTRLTVT.

This chain joins TRBV12-5 and TRBJ1-5, with 9 bases fitting TRBD1. CDR1 and CDR2 from the germline V gene are LGHNT and FRNRAP. V was clipped by 7 bases and J by 3 bases; unmatched bases: 7. The CDR3 totals 15 residues. The DNA for the CDR3 is TGTGCTAGTGCCCGGGACAGGGCGTCCAATCAGCCCCAGCATTTT. It yields the protein CASARDRASNQPQHF.

The chain couples TRBV3-1 (or the pseudogene TRBV3-2) to TRBJ2-3, with 12 nucleotides matching TRBD2. This CDR3 has 19 amino acids. V lost 2 bases, J lost 0 bases, and 9 bases stayed unmatched. Germline V gene data show CDR1 as LGHDT and CDR2 as YNNKEL (reference sequence). For the CDR3, the DNA is TGTGCCAGCAGCCAAACGGTTCGACTAGCGGGAGAAAGCACAGATACGCAGTATTTT. Protein sequence: CASSQTVRLAGESTDTQYF.

CDR3 amino acids: CASRPWDTFAYEQYF. CDR3 nucleotide sequence: TGTGCCAGCAGGCCTTGGGACACCTTCGCCTACGAGCAGTACTTC. This sequence joins TRBV5-4 and TRBJ2-7, with D tentatively TRBD1 (6 bases). Per germline, CDR1 SGHNT and CDR2 YYREEE (reference sequence). The CDR3 has 15 residues. V was shortened by 5 bases and J by 2 bases, with 17 bases between the two germline ends.

The genes are TRBV25-1 and TRBJ1-2; 7 bases map to TRBD1. V trimming: 3 bases; J trimming: 7 bases; junction bases outside the gene matches: 5. Germline V CDR1 and CDR2: MGHDK, SYGVNS. The CDR3 is 13 amino acids. CDR3 sequence: CASSDEGARGYTF. The CDR3 bases are TGTGCCAGCAGTGACGAGGGGGCGCGTGGCTACACCTTC.

The chain recombines TRBV7-2 with TRBJ1-6, with 7 bases that match TRBD1. Unmatched junction bases numbered 6, after V lost 1 base and J lost 6 bases. Germline V gene data show CDR1 as SGHTA and CDR2 as FQGNSA. This CDR3 has 16 amino acids. CDR3 protein: CASSLGQGPPNSPLHF. CDR3 in DNA: TGTGCCAGCAGCTTAGGACAGGGCCCCCCTAATTCACCCCTCCACTTT.

The gene calls are TRBV7-9 and TRBJ1-1; TRBD1 aligns across 9 bases. This CDR3 comprises 15 residues. Germline loops: CDR1 SEHNR, CDR2 FQNEAQ (reference sequence). The V segment lost 1 base and the J segment 5 bases; nucleotides outside the gene matches: 5. The CDR3 region is CASSLGGQGWTEAFF. In DNA, the CDR3 is TGTGCCAGCAGCTTAGGGGGACAGGGTTGGACTGAAGCTTTCTTT. Together with reference TRBV7-9 and TRBJ1-1, the CDR3 gives the full variable domain: DTGVSQNPRHKITKRGQNVTFRCDPISEHNRLYWYRQTLGQGPEFLTYFQNEAQLEKSRLLSDRFSAERPKGSFSTLEIQRTEQGDSAMYLCASSLGGQGWTEAFFGQGTRLTVV.

The gene calls are TRBV18 and TRBJ1-5, with no clear D. V dropped 5 bases and J dropped 1 base, with 6 bases sitting between them. This CDR3 region has 13 residues. Looked up from germline, CDR1 is KGHSH and CDR2 is LQKENI. The CDR3 nucleotides are TGTGCCAGCTCAGGGCAGAGCAATCAGCCCCAGCATTTT. It codes for CASSGQSNQPQHF. The whole variable domain, filled in from reference TRBV18 and TRBJ1-5, reads NAGVMQNPRHLVRRRGQEARLRCSPMKGHSHVYWYRQLPEEGLKFMVYLQKENIIDESGMPKERFSAEFPKEGPSILRIQQVVRGDSAAYFCASSGQSNQPQHFGDGTRLSIL.

Note on this clone: Different DNA sequences within this sample yield the same CDR3. The chain uses TRBV7-9 and TRBJ1-1; D may be TRBD1 (5 bases). Trimming shortened V by 4 bases and J by 4 bases, and 10 bases separated the two germline ends. CDR1 and CDR2 (germline): SEHNR, FQNEAQ (reference sequence). The CDR3 runs to 13 residues. The CDR3 loop reads CASSYQGGTEAFF. CDR3 sequence (DNA): TGTGCCAGCAGCTACCAGGGTGGCACTGAAGCTTTCTTT. Full variable domain (outside the CDR3, taken from reference TRBV7-9 and TRBJ1-1): DTGVSQNPRHKITKRGQNVTFRCDPISEHNRLYWYRQTLGQGPEFLTYFQNEAQLEKSRLLSDRFSAERPKGSFSTLEIQRTEQGDSAMYLCASSYQGGTEAFFGQGTRLTVV.

The chain joins TRBV21-1 to TRBJ1-5. TRBV21-1 is deemed a pseudogene. The CDR3 totals 16 residues. CDR3 sequence (DNA): TGTGCCAGCAGTACACAGGGCGGGGGGAGCAATCAGCCCCAGCATTTT. Protein product: CASSTQGGGSNQPQHF.

The rearrangement joins TRBV30 to TRBJ1-2, with 8 bases lining up with TRBD1. The length of the CDR3 is 12 residues. CDR1 and CDR2 (germline): GTSNPN, SVGIG (reference sequence). CDR3 in DNA: TGTGCTGCCGGACAGGGAGACTATGGCTACACCTTC. Translation: CAAGQGDYGYTF.